This entry features one T cell receptor beta chain sequence. Its antigen is as yet unknown. This entry belongs to a study of vaccination effects on CD4 cells after COVID-19. Study at large: Post-vaccine specimens arrived a median 72 days past the second dose. Roughly 1.8 million PBMC per well received approximately 10 IU/ml IL-2 and approximately 11 ug/ml peptides in culture.

Whole-study results and caveats: Clones of infection and vaccine origin contracted markedly late after vaccination.

Method: immunoSEQ multiplex PCR; TCRdb's copy keeps in-frame clones and lacks some. The sample consists of about 66,000 clones, roughly 80% of them appearing once. The CDR3 spans 16 residues. CDR1 is ENHRY, CDR2 SYGVKD, per germline. V shed 2 bases and J shed 7 bases, with 18 bases lying between them. With 10 days of culture completed, CD4+ T cells were isolated. Each person got two doses of an mRNA SARS-CoV-2 vaccine, BNT162b2 or mRNA-1273. The genes are TRBV10-3 and TRBJ1-5; no clear D. This TCR was recovered from a human donor who received a COVID-19 vaccine. Sequenced material: CD4+ T cells from PBMCs cultured without peptide, taken after COVID-19 vaccination. As DNA, the CDR3 is TGTGCCATCAGTGAGGGTCCCGCCTCCTCGTCGCAGCCCCAGCATTTT. This translates into CAISEGPASSSQPQHF.